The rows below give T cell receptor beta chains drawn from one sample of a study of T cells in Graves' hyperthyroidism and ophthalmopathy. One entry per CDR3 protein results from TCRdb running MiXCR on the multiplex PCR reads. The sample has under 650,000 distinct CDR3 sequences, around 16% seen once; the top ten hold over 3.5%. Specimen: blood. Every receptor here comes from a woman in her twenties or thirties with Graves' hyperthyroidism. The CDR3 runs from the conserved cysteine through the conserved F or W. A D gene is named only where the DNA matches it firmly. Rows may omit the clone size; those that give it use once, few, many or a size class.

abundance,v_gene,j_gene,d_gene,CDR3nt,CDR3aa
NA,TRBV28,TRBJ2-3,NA,TGTGCCAGCAGTTTGAGGTCGGCACAGAATACGCAGTATTTT,CASSLRSAQNTQYF
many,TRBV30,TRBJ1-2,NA,TGTGCCTGGAGCTCACAGGCTCCCTCGTGGGGGGACTATGGCTACACCTTC,CAWSSQAPSWGDYGYTF
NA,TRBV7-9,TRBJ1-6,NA,TGTGCCAGCAGCTTCACCCTATCCAATTCACCCCTCCACTTT,CASSFTLSNSPLHF
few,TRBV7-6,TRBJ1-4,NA,TGTGCCAGCAGCTTAAGTTATCAGGGGAAGGAAAAACTGTTTTTT,CASSLSYQGKEKLFF
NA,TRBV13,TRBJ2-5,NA,TGTGCCACCGCGCCGGGGGCGGAAGAGACCCAGTACTTC,CATAPGAEETQYF
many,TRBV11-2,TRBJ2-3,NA,TGTGCCAGCAGCGTTTACGGGGGGCCCCCAGATACGCAGTATTTT,CASSVYGGPPDTQYF
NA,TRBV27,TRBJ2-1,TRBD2,TGTGCCAGCAAATGGGAGGCTAGCGGGAGGGTTAGGTCCTACAATGAGCAGTTCTTC,CASKWEASGRVRSYNEQFF
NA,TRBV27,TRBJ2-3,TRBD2,TGTGCCAGCAGCACCTCCCAGGGCAATGGACTAGCGATCACAGATACGCAGTATTTT,CASSTSQGNGLAITDTQYF
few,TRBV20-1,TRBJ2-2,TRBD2,TGCAGTGCTAGGGTAGCGGGAGCGTCCGGGGAGCTGTTTTTT,CSARVAGASGELFF
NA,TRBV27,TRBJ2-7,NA,TGTGCCAGCAGTTTCGGTTGGTCCTACGAGCAGTACTTC,CASSFGWSYEQYF
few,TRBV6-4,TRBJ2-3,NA,TGTGCCAGCAGTTCAACCCCAGCGGGTCTTAGCACAGATACGCAGTATTTT,CASSSTPAGLSTDTQYF
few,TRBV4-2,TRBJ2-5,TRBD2,TGTGCCAGCAGCCAAGATCCGGCTAGCGGGAGTGAGACCCAGTACTTC,CASSQDPASGSETQYF
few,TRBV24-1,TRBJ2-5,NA,TGTGCCACCAGTGATTTAACGACAGCCGAAGAGACCCAGTACTTC,CATSDLTTAEETQYF
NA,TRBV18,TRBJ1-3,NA,TGTGCCAGCTCACCACTGGAAGGCGTCTCTGGAAACACCATATATTTT,CASSPLEGVSGNTIYF
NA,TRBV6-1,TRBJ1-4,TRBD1,TGTGCCAGCAGTCACCGGGACAGTGAAAAACTGTTTTTT,CASSHRDSEKLFF
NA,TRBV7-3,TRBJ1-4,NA,TGTGCCAGCAGCTTCGGACCTAATGAAAAACTGTTTTTT,CASSFGPNEKLFF
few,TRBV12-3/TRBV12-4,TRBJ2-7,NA,TGTGCCAGCAGTTTGAGGCAGGTCTACGAGCAGTACTTC,CASSLRQVYEQYF
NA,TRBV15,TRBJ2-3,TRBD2,TGTGCCACCAGCAGAGGACTAGCGGGAACGGGAGATACGCAGTATTTT,CATSRGLAGTGDTQYF
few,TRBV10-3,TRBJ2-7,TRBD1,TGTGCCATCAGTGAAGAACAGGGGGAAGCCTACGAGCAGTACTTC,CAISEEQGEAYEQYF
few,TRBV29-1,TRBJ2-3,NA,TGCAGCCTTTTCGGCACTAGCACAGATACGCAGTATTTT,CSLFGTSTDTQYF
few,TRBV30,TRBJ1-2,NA,TGTGCCTGGAGTGCCCAACGCATACCAAACTATGGCTACACCTTC,CAWSAQRIPNYGYTF
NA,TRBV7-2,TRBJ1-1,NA,TGTGCCAGCAGCCCCCGGGTCGCCACCGCTTTCACTGAAGCTTTCTTT,CASSPRVATAFTEAFF
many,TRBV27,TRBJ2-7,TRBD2,TGTGCCAGCAGGCCCCCTAGCGGGAGGGCCTACGAGCAGTACTTC,CASRPPSGRAYEQYF
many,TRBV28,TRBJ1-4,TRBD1,TGTGCCAGCAGTTTCAGGGGGCGGGTTGAAAAACTGTTTTTT,CASSFRGRVEKLFF
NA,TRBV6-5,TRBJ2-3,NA,TGTGCCAGCAGTTACTCACCCAGAGGTTTTACGGCAGATACGCAGTATTTT,CASSYSPRGFTADTQYF
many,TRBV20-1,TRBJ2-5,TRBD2,TGCAGTGCCCGCTTAGCGGGAGTGGAGACCCAGTACTTC,CSARLAGVETQYF
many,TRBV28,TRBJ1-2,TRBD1,TGTGCCAGCAGGCCCTGGGGGACAGGGGCAAGAGGGTATGGCTACACCTTC,CASRPWGTGARGYGYTF
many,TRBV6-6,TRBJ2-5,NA,TGTGCCAGCAGTTACTGGAGGGGAAAGCAAGAGACCCAGTACTTC,CASSYWRGKQETQYF
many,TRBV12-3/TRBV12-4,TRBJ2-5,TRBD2,TGTGCCAGCAGTTTCGGGACTAGCGGGCTTGGACAGGGAGAGACCCAGTACTTC,CASSFGTSGLGQGETQYF
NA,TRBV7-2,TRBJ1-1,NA,TGTGCCAGCAGCTTAACGTCGGGGGGCTCCGGGGAGCTGTTCACTGAAGCTTTCTTT,CASSLTSGGSGELFTEAFF
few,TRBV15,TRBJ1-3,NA,TGTGCCACCAGCAGTGTTTTGGGCGGAAACACCATATATTTT,CATSSVLGGNTIYF
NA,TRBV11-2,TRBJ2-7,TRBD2,TGTGCCAGCAGCACCCGGACTAGCGGGAGGTACGAGCAGTACTTC,CASSTRTSGRYEQYF
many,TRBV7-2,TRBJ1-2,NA,TGTGCCAGCAGCTTACACAAGGGGAGGGACTATGGCTACACCTTC,CASSLHKGRDYGYTF
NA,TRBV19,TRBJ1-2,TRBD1,TGTGCCAGTAGTATGACAGGGCAGGGTGGCTACACCTTC,CASSMTGQGGYTF
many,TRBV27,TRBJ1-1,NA,TGTGCCAGCCGATATCGGGGGAGGGACACTGAAGCTTTCTTT,CASRYRGRDTEAFF
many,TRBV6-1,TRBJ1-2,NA,TGTGCCAGCAGGGGGGCTCTCTTCTATGGCTACACCTTC,CASRGALFYGYTF
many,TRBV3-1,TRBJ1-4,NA,TGTGCCAGCAGCCCCACCGGGACGGTTAATGAAAAACTGTTTTTT,CASSPTGTVNEKLFF
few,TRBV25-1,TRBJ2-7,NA,TGTGCCAGTGCACCATCCGGGACTCCAAATAACGAGCAGTACTTC,CASAPSGTPNNEQYF
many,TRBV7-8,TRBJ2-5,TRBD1,TGTGCCAGCAGCTTTCGCCTACAGGGGAAGGGGGAGACCCAGTACTTC,CASSFRLQGKGETQYF
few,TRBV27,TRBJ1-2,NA,TGTGCCAGCAGTGGGAGGGGGACCTACCCTGACGGCTATGGCTACACCTTC,CASSGRGTYPDGYGYTF
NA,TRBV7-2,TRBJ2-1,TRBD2,TGTGCCAGCAGCTCCTCCGGGACTAGCTCCTACAATGAGCAGTTCTTC,CASSSSGTSSYNEQFF
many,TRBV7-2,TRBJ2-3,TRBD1,TGTGCCAGCAGCTCCCCTGCCAGGGGGCCGGCAGATACGCAGTATTTT,CASSSPARGPADTQYF
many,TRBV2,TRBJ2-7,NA,TGTGCCAGCACTACCGCGGCTTCGCGGGGCGAGCAGTACTTC,CASTTAASRGEQYF
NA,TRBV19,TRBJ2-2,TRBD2,TGTGCCAGTAGCCTAACGGGACTAGCGGCCGGGGAGCTGTTTTTT,CASSLTGLAAGELFF
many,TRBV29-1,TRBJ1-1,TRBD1,TGCAGCGTGCAGGGGGCGAACACTGAAGCTTTCTTT,CSVQGANTEAFF
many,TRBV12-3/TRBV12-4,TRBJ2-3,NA,TGTGCCAGCAGCCATGGGGCCGCTAGCACAGATACGCAGTATTTT,CASSHGAASTDTQYF
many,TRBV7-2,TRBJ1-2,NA,TGTGCCAGCAGCCGGGGGACAAATAAAAACTATGGCTACACCTTC,CASSRGTNKNYGYTF
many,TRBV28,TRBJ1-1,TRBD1,TGTGCCAGCAGTTTTCAGGGGGGCACTGAAGCTTTCTTT,CASSFQGGTEAFF
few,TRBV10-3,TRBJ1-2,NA,TGTGCCATCAGTGAGTCGGAAGGGAGTTTAGCTAACTATGGCTACACCTTC,CAISESEGSLANYGYTF
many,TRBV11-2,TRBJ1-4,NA,TGTGCCAGCAGCTCGTACAGGGCTACTAATGAAAAACTGTTTTTT,CASSSYRATNEKLFF
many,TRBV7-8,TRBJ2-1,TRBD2,TGTGCCAGCAGCTTATGGCTAGCGGGTCTCTCCTACAATGAGCAGTTCTTC,CASSLWLAGLSYNEQFF
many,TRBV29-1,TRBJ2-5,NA,TGCAGCGTTGAGTGGGGTCCTCAAGAGACCCAGTACTTC,CSVEWGPQETQYF
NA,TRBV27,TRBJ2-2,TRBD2,TGTGCCAGCAGTTTATTAGCGGGAGTATTTACCGGGGAGCTGTTTTTT,CASSLLAGVFTGELFF
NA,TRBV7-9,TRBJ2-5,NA,TGTGCCAGCAGAGCTTCCCCTCTTGCGGAGACCCAGTACTTC,CASRASPLAETQYF